This is a list of T cell receptor beta chains from one sample in a study of T-cell memory formation after mild COVID-19. TCRdb recomputed calls from the 5' RACE reads with MiXCR, one row per CDR3 protein. The table lists more than 350,000 distinct CDR3 sequences, approximately 15% of them singletons. Sequenced: PBMCs or a T cell subset sorted from them (not recorded which). The receptors originated from a man younger than 30 who had mild COVID-19 (a few samples of this study predate the infection). Cell type and time point are not known. Both conserved end residues are part of each CDR3. Fields, in order: J gene, D gene, clone size, V gene, CDR3 protein, CDR3 DNA. D genes are given only for firm matches. The listing skips clone size in some rows; elsewhere it reads once, few, many or a size class.

>TRBJ2-3|-|-|TRBV2
CASSEAQGRFRMQYF
TGTGCCAGCAGTGAAGCGCAGGGTCGTTTCCGTATGCAGTATTTT
>TRBJ2-6|-|few|TRBV10-3
CAISEILGVPSSGANVLTF
TGTGCCATCAGTGAGATTCTAGGAGTACCAAGCTCTGGGGCCAACGTCCTGACTTTC
>TRBJ2-5|-|-|TRBV7-2
CASSAGLAQETQYF
TGTGCCAGCAGCGCGGGACTGGCGCAAGAGACCCAGTACTTC
>TRBJ2-5|TRBD1|few|TRBV6-5
CASRSGGETQYF
TGTGCCAGCAGATCAGGGGGAGAGACCCAGTACTTC
>TRBJ2-7|-|many|TRBV29-1
CSVVWDYEQYF
TGCAGCGTCGTTTGGGACTACGAGCAGTACTTC
>TRBJ2-5|TRBD2|-|TRBV4-2
CASSHRGGRAPETQYF
TGTGCCAGCAGCCATCGGGGGGGGAGGGCCCCAGAGACCCAGTACTTC
>TRBJ1-2|TRBD1|few|TRBV7-9
CASSYEDRTYGYTF
TGTGCCAGCAGCTACGAGGACAGGACTTATGGCTACACCTTC
>TRBJ1-3|-|-|TRBV20-1
CSARDRRSGNTIYF
TGCAGTGCTAGAGATCGCCGCTCTGGAAACACCATATATTTT
>TRBJ2-3|TRBD2|-|TRBV28
CASGWGGDTQYF
TGTGCCAGCGGTTGGGGGGGAGATACGCAGTATTTT
>TRBJ2-5|TRBD1|-|TRBV12-3/TRBV12-4
CASRWGTGGGETQYF
TGTGCCAGCCGGTGGGGGACAGGGGGTGGAGAGACCCAGTACTTC
>TRBJ2-7|-|many|TRBV4-3
CASSQEGRDHSYEQYF
TGCGCCAGCAGCCAAGAGGGCCGGGACCACTCCTACGAGCAGTACTTC
>TRBJ2-3|-|-|TRBV6-6
CASSYGGGAFGTQYF
TGTGCCAGCAGTTACGGTGGGGGAGCCTTTGGGACGCAGTATTTT
>TRBJ2-1|TRBD2|many|TRBV5-1
CASRAGNEQFF
TGCGCCAGCAGAGCGGGGAATGAGCAGTTCTTC
>TRBJ2-2|-|-|TRBV7-7
CASSLGARGPTGELFF
TGTGCTAGCAGCTTAGGGGCGCGGGGGCCCACCGGGGAGCTGTTTTTT
>TRBJ2-1|-|-|TRBV9
CASSVGPGNYNEQFF
TGTGCCAGCAGCGTAGGGCCAGGCAACTACAATGAGCAGTTCTTC
>TRBJ2-5|-|few|TRBV18
CASSPGAKETQYF
TGTGCCAGCTCACCGGGAGCCAAAGAGACCCAGTACTTC
>TRBJ1-5|-|-|TRBV19
CASSIDPGGTPQHF
TGTGCCAGTAGTATAGACCCGGGGGGTACGCCCCAGCATTTT
>TRBJ1-1|-|few|TRBV21-1
CASLPRGRLKAFF
TGTGCCAGCCTCCCTCGGGGGCGCCTCAAGGCTTTCTTT
>TRBJ2-2|-|few|TRBV11-2
CASSRRYPNTGELFF
TGTGCCAGCAGCCGTCGGTACCCGAACACCGGGGAGCTGTTTTTT
>TRBJ1-6|-|few|TRBV7-2
CASRGDRSSYNSPLHF
TGTGCCAGCAGGGGAGACAGGAGCTCCTATAATTCACCCCTCCACTTT
>TRBJ1-5|-|-|TRBV6-2/TRBV6-3
CASSTQNSNQPQHF
TGTGCCAGCAGTACACAGAATAGCAATCAGCCCCAGCATTTT
>TRBJ2-3|TRBD1|few|TRBV7-9
CASSPRQGGDTQYF
TGTGCCAGCAGTCCCAGACAGGGTGGCGATACGCAGTATTTT
>TRBJ1-6|-|few|TRBV11-2
CASSQIAAVSPLHF
TGTGCCAGCAGCCAGATAGCGGCGGTTTCACCCCTCCACTTT
>TRBJ2-1|TRBD2|few|TRBV9
CASSVERGLDNEQFF
TGTGCCAGCAGCGTAGAGAGGGGACTAGACAATGAGCAGTTCTTC
>TRBJ2-3|-|-|TRBV7-8
CASSLAPTRATDTQYF
TGTGCCAGCAGCTTAGCGCCCACTAGGGCCACAGATACGCAGTATTTT
>TRBJ2-2|-|few|TRBV24-1
CATSEARDTGELFF
TGTGCCACCAGTGAGGCCAGGGACACCGGGGAGCTGTTTTTT
>TRBJ1-5|TRBD1|-|TRBV19
CASSRGQVGDQPQHF
TGTGCCAGTAGTAGAGGACAGGTTGGAGATCAGCCCCAGCATTTT
>TRBJ2-3|TRBD2|-|TRBV6-5
CASRRGLASDTQYF
TGTGCCAGCCGCCGAGGACTAGCCTCAGATACGCAGTATTTT
>TRBJ2-3|TRBD2|-|TRBV20-1
CSASSGGWADTQYF
TGCAGTGCCAGTAGCGGGGGGTGGGCAGATACGCAGTATTTT
>TRBJ2-3|TRBD1|many|TRBV6-2/TRBV6-3
CATTTGGMTDTQYF
TGTGCCACCACGACAGGGGGCATGACAGATACGCAGTATTTT
>TRBJ1-1|-|many|TRBV7-9
CASSSRGTLDTEAFF
TGTGCCAGCAGCTCTCGTGGGACGTTAGACACTGAAGCTTTCTTT
>TRBJ2-1|TRBD2|few|TRBV6-2/TRBV6-3
CASSSDPGGTTNEQFF
TGTGCCAGCAGTTCGGACCCGGGTGGGACTACCAATGAGCAGTTCTTC
>TRBJ1-6|-|-|TRBV5-1
CASSLIANSPLHF
TGCGCCAGCAGCTTGATAGCTAATTCACCCCTCCACTTT
>TRBJ2-3|-|-|TRBV18
CASSPPQATQYF
TGTGCCAGCTCACCACCCCAGGCTACGCAGTATTTT
>TRBJ2-3|TRBD2|-|TRBV6-5
CASNPPGGDTQYF
TGTGCCAGCAACCCCCCCGGGGGGGATACGCAGTATTTT
>TRBJ1-2|-|-|TRBV29-1
CSARAGNGYTF
TGCAGCGCCAGGGCGGGGAACGGCTACACCTTC
>TRBJ2-1|-|-|TRBV5-1
CASRREYNEQFF
TGCGCCAGCAGGCGGGAATACAATGAGCAGTTCTTC
>TRBJ2-3|-|-|TRBV20-1
CSPLPLGRTDTQYF
TGCAGTCCCCTCCCGTTGGGAAGAACAGATACGCAGTATTTT
>TRBJ2-5|-|-|TRBV12-3/TRBV12-4
CATSVGETQYF
TGTGCCACTTCGGTCGGAGAGACCCAGTACTTC
>TRBJ2-5|TRBD2|few|TRBV4-1
CASSQGREGGARETQYF
TGCGCCAGCAGCCAAGGACGCGAGGGAGGGGCCCGCGAGACCCAGTACTTC
>TRBJ2-1|-|-|TRBV7-8
CASSLLIREYNEQFF
TGTGCCAGCAGCTTACTGATCAGGGAATACAATGAGCAGTTCTTC
>TRBJ2-1|-|-|TRBV7-8
CASSSRQFPANEQFF
TGTGCCAGCAGCTCCCGACAGTTCCCGGCCAATGAGCAGTTCTTC
>TRBJ2-7|-|-|TRBV12-3/TRBV12-4
CASSLRVASPYEQYF
TGTGCCAGCAGTTTAAGAGTGGCTAGTCCCTACGAGCAGTACTTC
>TRBJ1-5|-|-|TRBV24-1
CATSDLEDQPQHF
TGTGCCACCAGTGATTTGGAGGATCAGCCCCAGCATTTC
>TRBJ1-1|-|few|TRBV7-2
CASSPGGAVTEAFF
TGTGCCAGCAGCCCCGGGGGGGCCGTCACTGAAGCTTTCTTT
>TRBJ2-1|TRBD2|-|TRBV9
CASSVTSGGWDEQFF
TGTGCCAGCAGCGTTACTAGCGGTGGCTGGGATGAGCAGTTCTTC
>TRBJ2-1|TRBD2|-|TRBV28
CASSLGLAGASSYNEQFF
TGTGCCAGCAGCCTGGGACTAGCGGGGGCAAGCTCCTACAATGAGCAGTTCTTC
>TRBJ1-5|-|many|TRBV12-3/TRBV12-4
CASRASNQPQHF
TGTGCCAGCCGGGCTAGCAATCAGCCCCAGCATTTT
>TRBJ2-7|-|many|TRBV5-1
CASRDTTYEQYF
TGCGCCAGCAGGGACACAACCTACGAGCAGTACTTC
>TRBJ2-7|-|few|TRBV6-6
CASSPPSTGKQYF
TGTGCCAGCAGCCCCCCCTCTACAGGGAAGCAGTACTTC
>TRBJ2-3|TRBD2|few|TRBV9
CASSAARLAGKRTDTQYF
TGTGCCAGCAGCGCGGCGAGACTAGCGGGGAAGCGTACAGATACGCAGTATTTT
>TRBJ2-3|-|-|TRBV4-3
CASSQAQTSTDTQYF
TGCGCCAGCAGCCAAGCGCAGACTAGCACAGATACGCAGTATTTT
>TRBJ2-7|-|-|TRBV18
CASSTGPAYYEQYF
TGTGCCAGCTCAACAGGACCCGCCTATTACGAGCAGTACTTC